The present TCR beta chain was sequenced within a study of metastatic and nonmetastatic thyroid tumors. Study as a whole: The comparison covered peripheral blood and tumor or nodule tissue in malignant and benign thyroid patients.

TCRdb reanalyzed the PCR reads with MiXCR. The profile shows 45,000 to 50,000 clones, approximately 24% of them singletons. This clone was detected many times. Patients had received no treatment of any kind before thyroid surgery. This receptor was obtained from a male donor with papillary thyroid cancer or a benign thyroid nodule (not recorded which). Some clones in this sample may be carry-over from other donors' samples. Sequenced sample: blood.

In DNA form, the CDR3 reads TGTGCCAGTATCCCCCGAGACGCTGGGGCCAACGTCCTGACTTTC. This translates into CASIPRDAGANVLTF. The rearrangement links TRBV19 to TRBJ2-6; unclear D gene. This CDR3 contains 15 residues. The V and J ends lost 7 bases and 2 bases respectively, with 12 bases between them. Looked up from germline, CDR1 is LNHDA and CDR2 is SQIVND (reference sequence).